The 15 T cell receptor beta chains below come from one sample, sequenced in a study of control samples from healthy donors and cancer patients. Repertoires were generated with immunoSEQ multiplex PCR, while TCRdb's copy carries only in-frame clones and drops some. The repertoire includes 100,000 to 150,000 clones, approximately 88% of them detected once, and around 40% sits in the top ten. Sequenced material: blood. The origin of the receptors is a man aged 50 to 59 in good health.

This rearrangement joins TRBV10-3 to TRBJ1-6; the D is unclear. CDR3 length: 13 amino acids. Per the germline V gene, CDR1 is ENHRY and CDR2 is SYGVKD. Trimming took 4 bases from V and 4 from J, leaving 5 bases between them. The CDR3 loop reads CAISANYNSPLHF. As DNA, the CDR3 is TGTGCCATCAGTGCAAATTATAATTCACCCCTCCACTTT.

The V call is TRBV19, the J call TRBJ1-3; TRBD1 matches at 7 bases. V was clipped by 10 bases and J by 4 bases; unmatched bases: 7. Germline V CDR1 and CDR2: LNHDA, SQIVND (reference sequence). The CDR3 spans 13 residues. CDR3 in amino acids: CATSQGLGNTIYF. For the CDR3, the DNA is TGTGCCACCTCACAGGGGTTGGGAAACACCATATATTTT.

The J gene is TRBJ1-1, the V gene TRBV10-3, with D unresolved. CDR1 is ENHRY and CDR2 is SYGVKD in the germline V gene. CDR3 length: 13 amino acids. Deletions cut 3 bases from V and 2 bases from J, with 7 bases between. CDR3 sequence reads: CAISEGLNTEAFF. CDR3 bases: TGTGCCATCAGTGAAGGACTAAACACTGAAGCTTTCTTT.

V usage is TRBV5-1 and J usage is TRBJ1-3; D is unresolved. The CDR3 is 18 amino acids. Per the germline V gene, CDR1 is SGHRS and CDR2 is YFSETQ. V lost 5 bases, J lost 0 bases, and 21 bases lay in between. CDR3 sequence (DNA): TGCGCCAGCAGACCAGCTCCTAATCAGGCCTCCTCTGGAAACACCATATATTTT. This gives the protein CASRPAPNQASSGNTIYF. Looking up the rest from reference TRBV5-1 and TRBJ1-3 gives the full variable domain: KAGVTQTPRYLIKTRGQQVTLSCSPISGHRSVSWYQQTPGQGLQFLFEYFSETQRNKGNFPGRFSGRQFSNSRSEMNVSTLELGDSALYLCASRPAPNQASSGNTIYFGEGSWLTVV.

This sequence joins TRBV19 and TRBJ1-1, with TRBD1 as a possible D gene (5 bases). The CDR3 sequence is 15 residues long. Deletions cut 5 bases from V and 0 bases from J, with 13 bases between. Germline CDR1 LNHDA, CDR2 SQIVND (reference sequence). CDR3 in amino acids: CASSLGTDMNTEAFF. CDR3 DNA: TGTGCCAGTAGTCTAGGGACGGATATGAACACTGAAGCTTTCTTT.

V and J are TRBV6-1 and TRBJ1-2; D unresolved. From germline, CDR1 is MNHNS and CDR2 SASEGT. CDR3 length: 15 residues. Trimming left V 1 base short and J 3 bases short, with 12 bases between. The CDR3 bases are TGTGCCAGCAGTGAAGAGGCCCAGGCTCACTATGGCTACACCTTC. This translates into CASSEEAQAHYGYTF.

This sequence joins TRBV7-2 and TRBJ2-4; D gene unclear. This CDR3 contains 16 residues. Germline V gene sequence: CDR1 SGHTA, CDR2 FQGNSA. The V end was cut by 5 bases, the J end by 1 base, with 15 bases between. DNA of the CDR3: TGTGCCAGCAGCCCTCAGACTCTAAGGGCCAAAAACATTCAGTACTTC. This sequence encodes CASSPQTLRAKNIQYF.

The chain joins TRBV19 to TRBJ1-5; no definite D call. There are 15 residues in the CDR3. The germline V and J ends were trimmed by 6 bases and 9 bases, with 21 bases remaining between them. The germline gives CDR1 LNHDA, CDR2 SQIVND (reference sequence). For the CDR3, the DNA is TGTGCCAGTAGCCTTCCCGATACAGACCCTCCGCCCCAGCATTTT. Residues: CASSLPDTDPPPQHF. Supplemented by reference TRBV19 and TRBJ1-5, the full variable domain reads DGGITQSPKYLFRKEGQNVTLSCEQNLNHDAMYWYRQDPGQGLRLIYYSQIVNDFQKGDIAEGYSVSREKKESFPLTVTSAQKNPTAFYLCASSLPDTDPPPQHFGDGTRLSIL.

The CDR3 loop reads CSVEGGKGALVYEQYF. CDR3 nucleotides: TGCAGCGTTGAAGGGGGTAAGGGGGCGCTTGTCTACGAGCAGTACTTC. V is TRBV29-1 and J is TRBJ2-7, with TRBD1 matching 7 bases. CDR1 and CDR2 (germline): SQVTM, ANQGSEA. This CDR3 contains 16 residues. Germline trimming cut 1 base from V and 3 bases from J; bases unmatched to any gene: 12.

With regard to this clone: The junction departs from the called germline gene at one end, perhaps through a read error. This chain connects TRBV19 to TRBJ1-1; D uncertain. CDR1 is LNHDA, CDR2 SQIVND, per germline (reference sequence). This CDR3 region has 11 residues. The CDR3 sequence is CASGMGVEAFF. Written as DNA, the CDR3 is TGTGCCAGTGGTATGGGAGTTGAAGCTTTCTTT.

This chain joins TRBV19 and TRBJ2-2; no reliable D call. The length of the CDR3 is 16 residues. V gave up 6 bases and J gave up 0 bases, with 14 bases separating them. The germline V gene has CDR1 LNHDA and CDR2 SQIVND (reference sequence). The CDR3 reads CASRPTTSPNTGELFF. CDR3 DNA sequence: TGTGCCAGTAGACCAACAACCAGCCCGAACACCGGGGAGCTGTTTTTT. Full variable domain (remainder filled in from reference TRBV19 and TRBJ2-2): DGGITQSPKYLFRKEGQNVTLSCEQNLNHDAMYWYRQDPGQGLRLIYYSQIVNDFQKGDIAEGYSVSREKKESFPLTVTSAQKNPTAFYLCASRPTTSPNTGELFFGEGSRLTVL.

This clone was counted only a few times. The chain uses TRBV18 and TRBJ1-2; no reliable D call. The CDR3 spans 14 residues. Germline CDR1 KGHSH, CDR2 LQKENI. Deletions cut 5 bases from V and 0 bases from J, with 10 bases between. The CDR3 sequence is CASSSDGPNYGYTF. CDR3 sequence (DNA): TGTGCCAGCTCATCGGACGGGCCTAACTATGGCTACACCTTC. Full variable domain (rest looked up from reference TRBV18 and TRBJ1-2): NAGVMQNPRHLVRRRGQEARLRCSPMKGHSHVYWYRQLPEEGLKFMVYLQKENIIDESGMPKERFSAEFPKEGPSILRIQQVVRGDSAAYFCASSSDGPNYGYTFGSGTRLTVV.

The rearrangement links TRBV6-5 to TRBJ2-7, with TRBD1 as a possible D gene (6 bases). Deletions cut 8 bases from V and 0 bases from J, with 14 bases between. The germline V gene has CDR1 MNHEY and CDR2 SVGAGI. This CDR3 is 14 amino acids long. The CDR3 here is CASRRGTTSYEQYF. The CDR3 nucleotides are TGTGCCAGCCGTAGGGGGACGACCTCCTACGAGCAGTACTTC.

The genes are TRBV6-1 and TRBJ1-2; D not resolved. From germline, CDR1 is MNHNS and CDR2 SASEGT. The CDR3 is made up of 12 amino acids. V lost 3 bases, J lost 5 bases, and 7 bases lay in between. For the CDR3, the DNA is TGTGCCAGCAGTGACGGTCTTTATGGCTACACCTTC. Protein product: CASSDGLYGYTF.

The chain links TRBV19 to TRBJ1-5; D is perhaps TRBD1 (6 bases). Germline V gives CDR1 LNHDA, CDR2 SQIVND (reference sequence). With 10 bases removed from V and 1 base from J, the gap between germline ends came to 17 bases. This CDR3 comprises 15 residues. This chain's CDR3 is CATTPGTPSNQPQHF. The CDR3 region has the DNA TGTGCCACCACGCCCGGGACACCCAGCAATCAGCCCCAGCATTTT.